A selection of T cell receptor beta chains follows, all from one sample in a study of T cell changes during pregnancy in multiple sclerosis. Sequenced by immunoSEQ multiplex PCR; TCRdb stores in-frame clones only, minus some. The table shows approximately 100,000 clones, with 90% to 95% occurring only once. The sequences come from peripheral blood, collected before pregnancy. These receptors all come from a female donor with multiple sclerosis, enrolled in a pregnancy study. The conserved cysteine and the conserved F or W are not part of the CDR3 here.

>TRBV7-3
ASSEKMGLAGEGTYEQY
>TRBV4-2
ASSPQGNTEAF
>TRBV19
ASSVGHSYEQY
>TRBV6-5
ASRLGRGLAGELF
>TRBV19
ASSTHRGSYEQY
>TRBV30
AWSVPTGVVNTEAF
>TRBV27
ASRPRDRALYEQY
>TRBV13
ASTKGVFGANVLT
>TRBV28
ASSLGGYDSNQPQH
>TRBV5-1
ASSPGLEALPAYEQY
>TRBV7-9
ASSLARDYSYEQY
>TRBV10-2
ASSELAGFYEQY
>TRBV30
AWSVWASLATNEKLF
>TRBV11-2
ASSLPRIRDTQY
>TRBV5-3
ARSLSQGEDSNQPQH
>TRBV9
ASSGARESYNEQF
>TRBV19
ASSAGGHVNTEAF
>TRBV9
ASSVARDRGLTDTQY
>TRBV27
ASSLSRTGAPTGELF
>TRBV6-5
ASSEGTIGAVT
>TRBV7-2
ASSSAGKQY
>TRBV15
ATSREAGSGANVLT
>TRBV9
ASSVESGAKNIQY
>TRBV27
ASSLDTFDEQF
>TRBV27
ASSFLNTEAF
>TRBV27
ASSFGDQPQH
>TRBV6-1
ASSPSNQVNTEAF
>TRBV6-4
PIARTGVRETQY
>TRBV5-4
ASSHGAGTDSGNTIY
>TRBV19
ATRQGNHYEQY
>TRBV6-1
ASRRDSRETQY
>TRBV29-1
SVRGSGREQY
>TRBV6-1
ASSEGWRGFSYEQY
>TRBV10-1
ASSDPSGRGDTQY
>TRBV10-1
ASSEGPPGVNEQF
>TRBV9
ASSVAGGGGPSDTQY
>TRBV19
ASSIWGLENNEQF
>TRBV5-4
ASSLVQDYEQY
>TRBV28
ASSDFRGTEAF
>TRBV6-6
ASRAGTSAHNEQF
>TRBV19
ASTPSTGGYGNEQF
>TRBV7-7
ASSSQLAGTGELF
>TRBV5-6
ASSLLRTGGSGANVLT
>TRBV4-3
ASSQGGASYEQY
>TRBV11-1
ASRPLVGSNEQY
>TRBV18
ASSPQDRVSNQPQH
>TRBV30
AWSDGAGGNEKLF
>TRBV21-1
ARGTGGDGANVLT